These 19 T cell receptor beta chains were all obtained from the same sample, sequenced in a study of CD8 T cells in Susac syndrome. Roughly 0.45 to 1 ug RNA was reverse transcribed with random hexamers. TCRdb independently ran MiXCR on the immunoSEQ multiplex PCR reads; one entry per CDR3 protein. The sample lists about 120,000 distinct CDR3 sequences, roughly 94% occurring once. The sequencing input was CD4+ T cells from PBMCs. The receptors shown here come from a human donor in good health.

The rearrangement links TRBV7-9 to TRBJ2-3; 7 nucleotides align to TRBD2. The CDR3 has 16 residues. Germline CDR1 is SEHNR and CDR2 is FQNEAQ (reference sequence). The ends lost 5 bases at V and 2 bases at J; junction bases unmatched: 10. The CDR3, as DNA: TGTGCCAGCAGCCCCAGGATCCTAGCGGACACAGATACGCAGTATTTT. This codes for CASSPRILADTDTQYF.

This chain connects TRBV18 to TRBJ2-4; 7 bases agree with TRBD2. The trim removed 3 bases at V and 8 bases at J, leaving 7 bases unmatched. The CDR3 consists of 14 residues. Looked up from germline, CDR1 is KGHSH and CDR2 is LQKENI. The CDR3 DNA is TGTGCCAGCTCACCCAGCTCGGGAGGCGACATTCAGTACTTC. This encodes CASSPSSGGDIQYF.

The J gene is TRBJ1-1, the V gene TRBV27; tentatively, D is TRBD1 (6 bases). The germline V gene has CDR1 MNHEY and CDR2 SMNVEV (reference sequence). Trimming left V 4 bases short and J 1 base short, with 13 bases between. The CDR3 is 15 amino acids. The CDR3 DNA reads TGTGCCAGCAGTTCCCAGGGGCTGGGGAACACTGAAGCTTTCTTT. It translates to CASSSQGLGNTEAFF.

The chain has TRBV7-2 and TRBJ2-1; 8 nucleotides match TRBD2. Trimming removed 5 bases from V and 7 bases from J; junction bases left unmatched: 10. CDR3 length: 15 residues. Per germline, CDR1 SGHTA and CDR2 FQGNSA. The CDR3, as DNA: TGTGCCAGCAGCCTCGTAGCGGGAACCGCAAATGAGCAGTTCTTC. Residues: CASSLVAGTANEQFF.

This chain joins TRBV29-1 and TRBJ1-5, with D unresolved. Germline loops: CDR1 SQVTM, CDR2 ANQGSEA. The length of the CDR3 is 14 residues. The V end was cut by 7 bases, the J end by 0 bases, with 13 bases between. CDR3 sequence reads: CSASLTDSNQPQHF. CDR3 sequence (DNA): TGCAGCGCCTCCCTGACGGATAGCAATCAGCCCCAGCATTTT.

Only a few counts were recorded for this clonotype. The chain uses TRBV18 and TRBJ2-7; 9 bases line up with TRBD1. There are 13 residues in the CDR3. The germline V gene has CDR1 KGHSH and CDR2 LQKENI. V dropped 3 bases and J dropped 6; count of bases not matched to a gene: 3. The CDR3 is CASSPGQGGEQYF. CDR3 bases: TGTGCCAGCTCACCGGGACAGGGAGGCGAGCAGTACTTC.

This clonotype has a single count. This chain uses TRBV19 with TRBJ2-7, with D tentatively TRBD1 (5 bases). The CDR3 extends over 14 amino acids. V lost 5 bases, J lost 3 bases, and 14 bases lay in between. CDR1 and CDR2 from the germline V gene are LNHDA and SQIVND (reference sequence). The CDR3: CASSAQDRLYEQYF. As DNA, the CDR3 is TGTGCCAGTAGTGCACAGGATAGACTCTACGAGCAGTACTTC.

The DNA for the CDR3 is TGTGCCAGCAGCCCGGGACTAGGATCCCCCGGGGAGCTGTTTTTT. This translates into CASSPGLGSPGELFF. This rearrangement joins TRBV5-4 to TRBJ2-2, with 8 positions matching TRBD2. The CDR3 is 15 residues long. Germline V gene lookup returns CDR1 SGHNT and CDR2 YYREEE (reference sequence). After removal of 4 bases from V and 6 bases from J, the junction contained 8 bases not matched to a gene.

The genes are TRBV3-1 and TRBJ2-7; D gene ambiguous. V lost 3 bases and J lost 5, with 14 bases in between. The CDR3 totals 14 residues. From germline, CDR1 is LGHDT and CDR2 YNNKEL (reference sequence). CDR3 residues: CASSHRSRAHEQYF. The CDR3, as DNA: TGTGCCAGCAGCCATCGGTCAAGGGCCCACGAGCAGTACTTC.

V gene TRBV2 combines with J gene TRBJ2-7; 12 bases agree with TRBD2. The V gene end was trimmed by 6 bases and the J gene end by 4 bases; junction bases not matched to a gene: 7. Germline CDR1 is SNHLY and CDR2 is FYNNEI. The CDR3 contains 15 residues. For the CDR3, the DNA is TGTGCCAGCAGAAAAGGACTAGCGGGATTATACGAGCAGTACTTC. Protein sequence: CASRKGLAGLYEQYF.

V usage is TRBV6-4 and J usage is TRBJ2-3; perhaps TRBD1 as D (6 bases). Germline assignment: CDR1 MRHNA and CDR2 SNTAGT. This CDR3 is built from 15 residues. V lost 2 bases to trimming and J lost 5 bases, with 14 bases between them. In nucleotides, the CDR3 is TGTGCCAGCAGTGACCTGAAAACACAGGGAGATACGCAGTATTTT. As protein: CASSDLKTQGDTQYF.

The rearrangement uses TRBV6-2 or TRBV6-3 and TRBJ2-7; 8 bases align to TRBD1. The CDR3 is 15 amino acids. CDR1 is MNHEY and CDR2 is SVGEGT in the germline V gene. The V gene end was trimmed by 2 bases and the J gene end by 2 bases; junction bases not matched to a gene: 5. CDR3 coding DNA: TGTGCCAGCAGTTACATGGACAGGGCCGCCTACGAGCAGTACTTC. This codes for CASSYMDRAAYEQYF.

This CDR3 reads CASTRTGETDTQYF. The CDR3 DNA is TGTGCCAGCACCCGGACAGGGGAGACAGATACGCAGTATTTT. J is TRBJ2-3 and V is TRBV28; 9 bases line up with TRBD1. CDR3 length: 14 amino acids. CDR1 MDHEN and CDR2 SYDVKM come from the germline V gene. After removal of 7 bases from V and 3 bases from J, the junction contained 5 bases not matched to a gene.

The chain recombines TRBV2 with TRBJ2-7; D gene ambiguous. CDR1 is SNHLY and CDR2 is FYNNEI in the germline V gene. V lost 2 bases to trimming and J lost 7 bases, with 12 bases between them. This CDR3 comprises 13 residues. CDR3 amino acids: CASSERSLMEQYF. The CDR3 DNA reads as TGTGCCAGCAGTGAACGCTCTTTAATGGAGCAGTACTTC.

This chain links TRBV4-2 with TRBJ2-1; D is possibly TRBD2 (5 bases). Germline V gene lookup returns CDR1 LGHNA and CDR2 YNFKEQ. Trimming took off 4 bases at V and 0 bases at J, with 7 bases between the two ends. This CDR3 has 14 amino acids. Here the CDR3 reads CASSPRGSYNEQFF. The CDR3 DNA reads as TGTGCCAGCAGCCCCCGGGGCTCCTACAATGAGCAGTTCTTC.

This chain joins TRBV28 and TRBJ2-7, with unresolved D. With 5 bases removed from V and 1 base from J, the gap between germline ends came to 12 bases. This CDR3 spans 14 amino acids. Germline CDR1 reads MDHEN; CDR2 reads SYDVKM. The CDR3 nucleotides read TGTGCCAGCAGTCCTATACTGGGATCCTACGAGCAGTACTTC. It encodes CASSPILGSYEQYF.

In its sample, this clonotype was seen once. The V and J genes are TRBV7-3 and TRBJ2-2, with 8 bases fitting TRBD2. The V segment lost 3 bases and the J segment 2 bases; nucleotides outside the gene matches: 8. The CDR3 is made up of 17 amino acids. CDR1 and CDR2 (germline): SGHTA, FQGTGA. The chain's CDR3 is CASSFRGLAGNTGELFF. In DNA, the CDR3 is TGTGCCAGCAGCTTCAGAGGTCTAGCGGGTAACACCGGGGAGCTGTTTTTT.

The CDR3 reads CASSLRQSYEQYF. CDR3 bases: TGTGCCAGCAGTTTAAGACAGAGCTACGAGCAGTACTTC. The chain has TRBV27 and TRBJ2-7; perhaps TRBD1 as D (5 bases). This CDR3 region has 13 residues. CDR1 is MNHEY and CDR2 is SMNVEV in the germline V gene (reference sequence). The ends were cut back, 2 bases at V and 3 bases at J, with 8 bases in the middle.

V is TRBV2 and J is TRBJ1-5; D possibly corresponds to TRBD1 (5 bases). Per germline, CDR1 SNHLY and CDR2 FYNNEI. Trimming pared 3 bases from V and 3 bases from J, leaving 12 bases between. CDR3 size: 15 residues. CDR3 DNA: TGTGCCAGCAGTGATTGGGGGGTCCTCAATCAGCCCCAGCATTTT. This gives the protein CASSDWGVLNQPQHF.